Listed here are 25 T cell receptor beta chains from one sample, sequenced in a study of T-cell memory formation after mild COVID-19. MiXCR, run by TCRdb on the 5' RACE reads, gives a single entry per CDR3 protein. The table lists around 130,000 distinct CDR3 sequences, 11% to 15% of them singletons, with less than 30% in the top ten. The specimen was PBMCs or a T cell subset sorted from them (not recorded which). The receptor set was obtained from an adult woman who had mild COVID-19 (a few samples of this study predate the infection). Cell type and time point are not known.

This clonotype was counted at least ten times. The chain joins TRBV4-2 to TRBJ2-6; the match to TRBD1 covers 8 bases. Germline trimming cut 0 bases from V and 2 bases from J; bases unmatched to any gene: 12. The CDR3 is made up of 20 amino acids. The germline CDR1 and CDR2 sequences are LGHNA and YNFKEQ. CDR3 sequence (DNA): TGTGCCAGCAGCCAAGATATTAACAGGGGGAGAACGACTGGGGCCAACGTCCTGACTTTC. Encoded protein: CASSQDINRGRTTGANVLTF.

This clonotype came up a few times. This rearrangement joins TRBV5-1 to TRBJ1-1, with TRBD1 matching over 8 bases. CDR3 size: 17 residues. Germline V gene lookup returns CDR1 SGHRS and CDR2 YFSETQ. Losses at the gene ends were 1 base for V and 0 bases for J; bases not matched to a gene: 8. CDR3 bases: TGCGCCAGCAGCTTGCTCAGGGGGCCGGAGGTGAACACTGAAGCTTTCTTT. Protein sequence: CASSLLRGPEVNTEAFF.

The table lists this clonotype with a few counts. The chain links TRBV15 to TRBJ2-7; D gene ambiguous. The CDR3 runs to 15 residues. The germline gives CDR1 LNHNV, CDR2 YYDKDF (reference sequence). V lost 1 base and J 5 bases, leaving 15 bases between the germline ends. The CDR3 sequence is CATSRAVGAENEQYF. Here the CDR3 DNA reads TGTGCCACCAGCAGAGCGGTCGGCGCGGAGAACGAGCAGTACTTC. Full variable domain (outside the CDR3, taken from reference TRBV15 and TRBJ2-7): DAMVIQNPRYQVTQFGKPVTLSCSQTLNHNVMYWYQQKSSQAPKLLFHYYDKDFNNEADTPDNFQSRRPNTSFCFLDIRSPGLGDTAMYLCATSRAVGAENEQYFGPGTRLTVT.

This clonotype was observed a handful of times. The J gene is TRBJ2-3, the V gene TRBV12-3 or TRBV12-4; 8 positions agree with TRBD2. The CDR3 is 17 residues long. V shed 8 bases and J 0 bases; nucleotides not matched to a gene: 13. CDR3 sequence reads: CASSPQREFASTDTQYF. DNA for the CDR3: TGTGCCAGCTCCCCCCAGCGGGAGTTTGCTAGCACAGATACGCAGTATTTT.

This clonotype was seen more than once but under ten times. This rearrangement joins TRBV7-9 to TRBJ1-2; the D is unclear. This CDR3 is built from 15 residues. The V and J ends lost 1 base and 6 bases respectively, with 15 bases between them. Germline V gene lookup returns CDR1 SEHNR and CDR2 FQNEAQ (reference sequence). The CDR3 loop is CASSLVGYVIHGYTF. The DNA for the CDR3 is TGTGCCAGCAGCTTAGTAGGGTACGTGATACATGGCTACACCTTC.

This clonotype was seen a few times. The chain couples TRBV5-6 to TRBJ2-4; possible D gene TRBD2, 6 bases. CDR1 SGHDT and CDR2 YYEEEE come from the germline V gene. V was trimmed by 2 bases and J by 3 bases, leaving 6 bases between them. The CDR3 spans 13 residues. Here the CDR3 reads CASSFGSKNIQYF. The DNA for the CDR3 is TGTGCCAGCAGCTTCGGGAGCAAAAACATTCAGTACTTC.

As DNA, the CDR3 is TGTGCCAGCAGTCCCCAGGCAGGGGCCGGTCAGCCCCAGCATTTT. The encoded protein is CASSPQAGAGQPQHF. The gene calls are TRBV12-3 or TRBV12-4 and TRBJ1-5, with D maybe TRBD1 (6 bases). Trimming removed 5 bases from V and 6 bases from J, with 17 bases in between. This CDR3 comprises 15 residues.

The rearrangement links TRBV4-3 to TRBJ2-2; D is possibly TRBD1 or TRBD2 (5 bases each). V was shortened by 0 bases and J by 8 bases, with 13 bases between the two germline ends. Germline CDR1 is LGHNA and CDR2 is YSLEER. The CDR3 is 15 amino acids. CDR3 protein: CASSQDSRGGGELFF. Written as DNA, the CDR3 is TGCGCCAGCAGCCAAGACTCGAGGGGTGGGGGGGAGCTGTTTTTT.

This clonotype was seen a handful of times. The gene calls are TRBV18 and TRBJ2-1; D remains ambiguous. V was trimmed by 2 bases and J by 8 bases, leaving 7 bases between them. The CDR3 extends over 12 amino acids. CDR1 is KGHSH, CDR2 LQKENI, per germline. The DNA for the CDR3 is TGTGCCAGCTCACCAAGGAATGATGAGCAGTTCTTC. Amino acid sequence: CASSPRNDEQFF.

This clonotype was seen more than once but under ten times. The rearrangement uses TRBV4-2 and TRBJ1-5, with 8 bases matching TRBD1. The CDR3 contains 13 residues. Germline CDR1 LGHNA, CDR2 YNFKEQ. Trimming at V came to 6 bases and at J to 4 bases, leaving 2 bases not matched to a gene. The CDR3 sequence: CASSRTGNQPQHF. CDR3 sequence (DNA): TGTGCCAGCAGTCGGACAGGGAATCAGCCCCAGCATTTT.

CDR3 sequence (DNA): TGTGCCAGCAGCGTAGGGGGAAGTCCGAACACTGAAGCTTTCTTT. Translation gives CASSVGGSPNTEAFF. V gene TRBV9 combines with J gene TRBJ1-1; D is uncertain. V shed 0 bases and J shed 1 base, with 10 bases lying between them. CDR1 is SGDLS and CDR2 is YYNGEE in the germline V gene. This CDR3 contains 15 residues.

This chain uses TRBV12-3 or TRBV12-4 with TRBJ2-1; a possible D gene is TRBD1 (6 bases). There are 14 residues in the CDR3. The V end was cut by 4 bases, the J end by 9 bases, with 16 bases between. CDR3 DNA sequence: TGTGCCAGCAGTTACAGGGACACAGGGATTGAGCAGTTCTTC. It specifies CASSYRDTGIEQFF.

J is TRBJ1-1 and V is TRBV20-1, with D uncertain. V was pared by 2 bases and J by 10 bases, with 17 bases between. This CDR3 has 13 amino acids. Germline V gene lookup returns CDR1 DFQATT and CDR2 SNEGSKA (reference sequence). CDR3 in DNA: TGCAGTGCTAGACCTAATACGGAGTTTGTAGCTTTCTTT. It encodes CSARPNTEFVAFF.

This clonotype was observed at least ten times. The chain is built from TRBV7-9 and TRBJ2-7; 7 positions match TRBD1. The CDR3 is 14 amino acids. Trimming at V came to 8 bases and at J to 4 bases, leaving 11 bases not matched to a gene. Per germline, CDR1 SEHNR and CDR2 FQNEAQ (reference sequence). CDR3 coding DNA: TGTGCCAGCGCTGAGACAGGGTCCAGGTACGAGCAGTACTTC. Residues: CASAETGSRYEQYF.

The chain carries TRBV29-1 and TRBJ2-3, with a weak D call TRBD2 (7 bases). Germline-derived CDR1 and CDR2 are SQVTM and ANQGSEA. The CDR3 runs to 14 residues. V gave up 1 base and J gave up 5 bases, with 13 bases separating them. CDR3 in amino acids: CSVEGEGEVDTQYF. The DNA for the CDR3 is TGCAGCGTTGAAGGGGAGGGGGAGGTAGATACGCAGTATTTT.

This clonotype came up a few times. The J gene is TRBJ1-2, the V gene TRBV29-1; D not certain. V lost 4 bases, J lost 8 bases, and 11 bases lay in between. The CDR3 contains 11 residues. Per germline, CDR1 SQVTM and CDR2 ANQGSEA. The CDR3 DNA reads TGCAGCGTTGCCGCAGTTAGGGGCTACACCTTC. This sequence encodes CSVAAVRGYTF.

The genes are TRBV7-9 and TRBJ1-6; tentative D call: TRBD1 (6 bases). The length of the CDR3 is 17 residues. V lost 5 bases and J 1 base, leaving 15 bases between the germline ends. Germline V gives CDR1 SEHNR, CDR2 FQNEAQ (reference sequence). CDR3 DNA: TGTGCCAGCAGCCCTGAGGGGGGAGCGTCCTATAATTCACCCCTCCACTTT. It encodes CASSPEGGASYNSPLHF. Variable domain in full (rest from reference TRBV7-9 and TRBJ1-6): DTGVSQNPRHKITKRGQNVTFRCDPISEHNRLYWYRQTLGQGPEFLTYFQNEAQLEKSRLLSDRFSAERPKGSFSTLEIQRTEQGDSAMYLCASSPEGGASYNSPLHFGNGTRLTVT.

CDR3 amino acids: CASSLNQGSKQFF. As DNA, the CDR3 is TGTGCCAGCAGCTTAAATCAGGGATCGAAGCAGTTCTTC. V and J are TRBV11-3 and TRBJ2-1; the D gene is possibly TRBD1 (5 bases). V lost 2 bases and J 11 bases, leaving 13 bases between the germline ends. Germline CDR1 SGHNT, CDR2 YENEEA. The length of the CDR3 is 13 residues.

The CDR3 bases are TGTGCCACCAGTGATTTTCGGGAGGGGACTAACTATGGCTACACCTTC. This encodes CATSDFREGTNYGYTF. The chain joins TRBV24-1 to TRBJ1-2; D possibly corresponds to TRBD1 (5 bases). The V end was cut by 1 base, the J end by 0 bases, with 11 bases between. This CDR3 has 16 residues. Germline-derived CDR1 and CDR2 are KGHDR and SFDVKD.

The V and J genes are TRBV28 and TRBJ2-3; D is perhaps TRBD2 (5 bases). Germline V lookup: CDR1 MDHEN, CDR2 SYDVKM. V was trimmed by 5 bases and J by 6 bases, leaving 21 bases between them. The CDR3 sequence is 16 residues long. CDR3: CASSTLAGRETDTQYF. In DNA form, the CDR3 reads TGTGCCAGCAGTACCCTCGCAGGCCGGGAAACGGATACGCAGTATTTT.

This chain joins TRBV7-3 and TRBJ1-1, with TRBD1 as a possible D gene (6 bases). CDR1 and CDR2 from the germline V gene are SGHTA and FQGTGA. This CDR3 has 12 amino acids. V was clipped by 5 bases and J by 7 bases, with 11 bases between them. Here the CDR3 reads CASSLLGGEAFF. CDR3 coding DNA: TGTGCCAGCAGCCTACTAGGGGGTGAAGCTTTCTTT.

CDR3 region: CASTRLPGNYGYTF. The CDR3 region has the DNA TGTGCCAGCACCAGACTGCCCGGGAACTATGGCTACACCTTC. The chain couples TRBV27 to TRBJ1-2; no firm D call. With 7 bases removed from V and 2 bases from J, the gap between germline ends came to 14 bases. The CDR3 consists of 14 residues. Germline V gene lookup returns CDR1 MNHEY and CDR2 SMNVEV (reference sequence).

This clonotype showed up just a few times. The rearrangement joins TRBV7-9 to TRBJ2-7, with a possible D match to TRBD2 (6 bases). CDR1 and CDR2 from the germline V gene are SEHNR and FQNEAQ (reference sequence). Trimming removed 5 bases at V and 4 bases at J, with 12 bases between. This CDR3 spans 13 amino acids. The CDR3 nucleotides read TGTGCCAGCAGCGCACGGGACTTGTACGAGCAGTACTTC. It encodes CASSARDLYEQYF.

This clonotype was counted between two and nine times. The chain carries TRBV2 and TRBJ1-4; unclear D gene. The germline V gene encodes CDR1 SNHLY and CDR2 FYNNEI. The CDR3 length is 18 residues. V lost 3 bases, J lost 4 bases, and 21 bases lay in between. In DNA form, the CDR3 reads TGTGCCAGCAGTGAGATCGGGAGACGAGTGCATGATAATGAAAAACTGTTTTTT. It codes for CASSEIGRRVHDNEKLFF.

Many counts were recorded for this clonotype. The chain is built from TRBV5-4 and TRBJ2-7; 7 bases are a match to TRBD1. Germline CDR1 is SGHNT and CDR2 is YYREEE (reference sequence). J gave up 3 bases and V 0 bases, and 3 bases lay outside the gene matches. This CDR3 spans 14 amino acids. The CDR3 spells CASSLGQGYYEQYF. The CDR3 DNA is TGTGCCAGCAGCTTGGGACAGGGTTACTACGAGCAGTACTTC.